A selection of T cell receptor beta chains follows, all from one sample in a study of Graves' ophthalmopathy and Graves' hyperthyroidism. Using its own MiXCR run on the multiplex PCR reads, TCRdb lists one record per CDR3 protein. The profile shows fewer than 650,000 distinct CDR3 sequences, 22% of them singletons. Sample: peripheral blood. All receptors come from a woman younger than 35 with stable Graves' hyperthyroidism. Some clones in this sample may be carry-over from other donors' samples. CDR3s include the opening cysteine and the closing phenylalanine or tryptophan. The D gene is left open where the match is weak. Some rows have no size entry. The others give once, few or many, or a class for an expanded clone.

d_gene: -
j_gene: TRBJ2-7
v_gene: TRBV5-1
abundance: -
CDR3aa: CASSREAYEQYF
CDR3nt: TGCGCCAGCAGCAGGGAGGCCTACGAGCAGTACTTC

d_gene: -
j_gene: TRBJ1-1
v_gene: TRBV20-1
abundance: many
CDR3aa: CSAPTGTEAFF
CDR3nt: TGCAGTGCTCCGACAGGCACAGAAGCTTTCTTT

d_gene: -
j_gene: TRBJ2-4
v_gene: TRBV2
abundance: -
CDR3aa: CASTPWRTQGDIQYF
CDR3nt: TGTGCCAGCACTCCTTGGAGGACCCAAGGGGACATTCAGTACTTC

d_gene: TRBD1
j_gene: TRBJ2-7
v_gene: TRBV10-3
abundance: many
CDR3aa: CATRQGDRDSYEQYF
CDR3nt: TGTGCCACAAGACAGGGCGACAGAGATTCCTACGAGCAGTACTTC

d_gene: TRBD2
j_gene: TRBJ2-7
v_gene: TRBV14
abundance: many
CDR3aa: CASSQDTRGDEQYF
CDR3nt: TGTGCCAGCAGCCAAGATACTCGGGGGGACGAGCAGTACTTC

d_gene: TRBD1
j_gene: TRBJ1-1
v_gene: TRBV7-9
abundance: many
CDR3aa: CASSARDRDYTEAFF
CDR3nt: TGTGCCAGCAGCGCCCGGGACAGAGACTACACTGAAGCTTTCTTT

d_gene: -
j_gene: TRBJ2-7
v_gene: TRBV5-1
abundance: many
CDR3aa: CASSLAGPACAACEQYF
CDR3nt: TGCGCCAGCAGCTTGGCAGGACCGGCCTGCGCAGCCTGCGAGCAGTACTTC

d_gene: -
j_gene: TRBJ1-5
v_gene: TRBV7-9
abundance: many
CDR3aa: CASSPGTAGNQPQHF
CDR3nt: TGTGCCAGCAGTCCGGGGACCGCCGGGAATCAGCCCCAGCATTTT

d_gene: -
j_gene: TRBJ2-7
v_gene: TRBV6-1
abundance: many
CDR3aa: CASRPDGSHYEQYF
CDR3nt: TGTGCCAGCAGACCCGACGGGAGTCACTACGAGCAGTACTTC

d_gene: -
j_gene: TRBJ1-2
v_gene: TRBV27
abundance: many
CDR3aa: CASSSTGLGYTF
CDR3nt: TGTGCCAGCAGTTCCACAGGGCTTGGCTACACCTTC

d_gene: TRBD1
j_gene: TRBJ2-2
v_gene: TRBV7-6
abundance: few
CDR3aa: CASSPGQGFGGELFF
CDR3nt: TGTGCCAGCAGCCCGGGACAGGGGTTCGGCGGGGAGCTGTTTTTT

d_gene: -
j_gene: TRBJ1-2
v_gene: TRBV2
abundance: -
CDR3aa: CASSEALLDWQSGYTF
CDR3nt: TGTGCCAGCAGTGAAGCGCTTCTGGATTGGCAGAGTGGCTACACCTTC

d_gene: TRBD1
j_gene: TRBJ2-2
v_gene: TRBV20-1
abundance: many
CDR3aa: CSARAGLGQAIRSGELFF
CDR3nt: TGCAGTGCTAGAGCGGGATTAGGACAGGCGATACGGTCCGGGGAGCTGTTTTTT

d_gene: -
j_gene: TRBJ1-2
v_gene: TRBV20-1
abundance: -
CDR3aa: CSAVYEWNYGYTF
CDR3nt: TGCAGTGCTGTTTACGAGTGGAACTATGGCTACACCTTC

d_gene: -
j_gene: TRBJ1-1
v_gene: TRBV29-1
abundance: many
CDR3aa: CSVDSQGKAFF
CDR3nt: TGCAGCGTTGATTCTCAGGGAAAAGCTTTCTTT

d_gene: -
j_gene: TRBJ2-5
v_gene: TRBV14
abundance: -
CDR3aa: CASSKDAGPTQYF
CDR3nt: TGTGCCAGCAGCAAAGATGCTGGTCCGACCCAGTACTTC

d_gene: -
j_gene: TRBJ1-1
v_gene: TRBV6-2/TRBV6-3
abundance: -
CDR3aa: CASSLTWAGNTEAFF
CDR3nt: TGTGCCAGCAGTTTGACCTGGGCAGGGAACACTGAAGCTTTCTTT

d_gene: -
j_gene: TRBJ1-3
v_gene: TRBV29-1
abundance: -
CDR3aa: CSVEEGSGNTIYF
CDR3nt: TGCAGCGTTGAAGAGGGGTCGGGAAACACCATATATTTT

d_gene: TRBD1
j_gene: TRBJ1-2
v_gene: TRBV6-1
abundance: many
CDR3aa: CASSEQGAWYGYTF
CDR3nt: TGTGCCAGCAGTGAGCAGGGGGCTTGGTATGGCTACACCTTC

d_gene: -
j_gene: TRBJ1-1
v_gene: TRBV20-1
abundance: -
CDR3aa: CSARDPGPGGRRSEAFF
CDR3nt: TGCAGTGCTAGAGATCCTGGTCCAGGTGGCCGACGTTCTGAAGCTTTCTTT

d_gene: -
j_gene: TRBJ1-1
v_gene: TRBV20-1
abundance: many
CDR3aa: CSAREGVGTEAFF
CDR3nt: TGCAGTGCTAGAGAGGGAGTGGGGACTGAAGCTTTCTTT

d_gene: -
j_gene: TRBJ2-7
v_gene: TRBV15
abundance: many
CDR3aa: CATSGRQASSYEQYF
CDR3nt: TGTGCCACCAGCGGTAGACAGGCAAGCTCCTACGAGCAGTACTTC

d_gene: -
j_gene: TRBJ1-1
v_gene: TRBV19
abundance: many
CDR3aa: CASSALTVNTEAFF
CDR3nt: TGTGCCAGTAGTGCCCTGACTGTGAACACTGAAGCTTTCTTT

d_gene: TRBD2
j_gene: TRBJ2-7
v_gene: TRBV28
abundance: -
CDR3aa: CASSFRPPRGGTYEQYF
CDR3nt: TGTGCCAGCAGTTTCCGTCCCCCACGCGGGGGGACCTACGAGCAGTACTTC

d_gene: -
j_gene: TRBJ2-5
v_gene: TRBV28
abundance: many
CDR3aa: CASSHRGGDQVTQYF
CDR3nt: TGTGCCAGCAGCCACAGGGGAGGGGACCAAGTTACCCAGTACTTC

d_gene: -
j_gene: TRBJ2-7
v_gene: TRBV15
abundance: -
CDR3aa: CATSRGGVYEQYF
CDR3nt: TGTGCCACCAGCAGAGGAGGCGTCTACGAGCAGTACTTC

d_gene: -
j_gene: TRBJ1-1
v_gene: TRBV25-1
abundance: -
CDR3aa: CASSEAFGGDTEAFF
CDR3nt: TGTGCCAGCAGTGAGGCGTTCGGGGGGGACACTGAAGCTTTCTTT

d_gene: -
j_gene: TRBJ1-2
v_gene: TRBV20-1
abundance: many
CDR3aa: CSARNRNYGYTF
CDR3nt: TGCAGTGCTAGAAACAGAAACTATGGCTACACCTTC

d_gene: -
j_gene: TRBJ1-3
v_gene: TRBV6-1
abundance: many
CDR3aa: CASSVPGTGNTIYF
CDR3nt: TGTGCCAGCAGCGTACCAGGGACTGGAAACACCATATATTTT

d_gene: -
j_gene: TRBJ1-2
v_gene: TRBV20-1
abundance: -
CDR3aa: CSARDGGGAGYTF
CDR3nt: TGCAGTGCTAGAGATGGGGGGGGCGCCGGCTACACCTTC

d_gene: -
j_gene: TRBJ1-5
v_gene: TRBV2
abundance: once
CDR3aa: CASSDELGIGQPQHF
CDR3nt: TGTGCCAGCAGTGATGAGTTGGGGATTGGTCAGCCCCAGCATTTT

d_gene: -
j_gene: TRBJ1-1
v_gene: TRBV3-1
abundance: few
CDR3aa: CASSESGSDEAFF
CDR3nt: TGTGCCAGCAGCGAAAGCGGGTCGGATGAAGCTTTCTTT

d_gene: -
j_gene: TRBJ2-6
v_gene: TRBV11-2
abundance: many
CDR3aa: CASSFRSGGNVLTF
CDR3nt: TGTGCCAGCAGCTTTAGATCTGGGGGCAACGTCCTGACTTTC

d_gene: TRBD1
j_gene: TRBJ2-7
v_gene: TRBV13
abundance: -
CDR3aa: CASSFRGTGRYEQYF
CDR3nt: TGTGCCAGCAGCTTCCGAGGGACAGGGAGGTACGAGCAGTACTTC

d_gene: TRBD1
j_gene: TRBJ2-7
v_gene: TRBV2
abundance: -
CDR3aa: CAGGKDRVNYEQYF
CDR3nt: TGTGCCGGTGGGAAGGACAGGGTGAACTACGAGCAGTACTTC

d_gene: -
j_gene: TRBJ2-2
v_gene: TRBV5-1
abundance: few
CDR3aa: CASSLVYATPTGELFF
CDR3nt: TGCGCCAGCAGCTTGGTTTATGCAACGCCCACCGGGGAGCTGTTTTTT

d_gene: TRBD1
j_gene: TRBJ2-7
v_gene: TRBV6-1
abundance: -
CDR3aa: CASEGSGQSYEQYF
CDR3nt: TGTGCCAGCGAGGGGTCGGGACAGTCCTACGAGCAGTACTTC

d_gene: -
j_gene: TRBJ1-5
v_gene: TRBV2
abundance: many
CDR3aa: CASSLMGENQPQHF
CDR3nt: TGTGCCAGCAGTCTGATGGGGGAAAATCAGCCCCAGCATTTT

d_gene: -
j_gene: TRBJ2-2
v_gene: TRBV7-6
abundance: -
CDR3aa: CASSLAPNMRDANTGELFF
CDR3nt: TGTGCCAGCAGCTTAGCGCCGAATATGAGAGATGCGAACACCGGGGAGCTGTTTTTT

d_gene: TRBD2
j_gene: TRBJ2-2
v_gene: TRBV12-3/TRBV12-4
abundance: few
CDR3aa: CASSHSGRGAGELFF
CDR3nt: TGTGCCAGCAGCCATAGCGGGAGAGGAGCCGGGGAGCTGTTTTTT

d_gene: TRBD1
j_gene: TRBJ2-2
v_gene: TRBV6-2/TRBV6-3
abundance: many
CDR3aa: CAVKARGTGGYTGELFF
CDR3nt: TGTGCCGTCAAGGCCCGTGGGACAGGGGGCTACACCGGGGAGCTGTTTTTT

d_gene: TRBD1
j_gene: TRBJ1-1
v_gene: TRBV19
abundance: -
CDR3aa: CASSPTGKVGNTEAFF
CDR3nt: TGTGCCAGTAGCCCGACAGGGAAGGTCGGGAACACTGAAGCTTTCTTT

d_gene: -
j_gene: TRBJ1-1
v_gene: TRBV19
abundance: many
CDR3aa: CASTRGQLNTEAFF
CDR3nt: TGTGCCAGTACCCGGGGGCAGTTGAACACTGAAGCTTTCTTT

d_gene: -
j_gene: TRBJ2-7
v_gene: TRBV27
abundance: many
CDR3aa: CASSLWGIGAYEQYF
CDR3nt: TGTGCCAGCAGTTTATGGGGGATTGGGGCCTACGAGCAGTACTTC

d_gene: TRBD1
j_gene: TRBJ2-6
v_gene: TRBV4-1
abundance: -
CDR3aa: CASRQGALGANVLTF
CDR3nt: TGCGCCAGCAGACAGGGGGCGCTAGGGGCCAACGTCCTGACTTTC

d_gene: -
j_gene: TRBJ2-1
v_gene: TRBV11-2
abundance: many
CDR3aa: CASSLGAGGYNEQFF
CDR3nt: TGTGCCAGCAGTTTGGGGGCAGGGGGGTACAATGAGCAGTTCTTC

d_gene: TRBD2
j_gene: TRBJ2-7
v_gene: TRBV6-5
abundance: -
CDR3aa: CASSTSRGAYEQYF
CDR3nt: TGTGCCAGCAGTACTTCTCGGGGGGCCTACGAGCAGTACTTC

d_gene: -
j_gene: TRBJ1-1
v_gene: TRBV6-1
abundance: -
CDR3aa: CASSEYGMNTEAFF
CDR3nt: TGTGCCAGCAGTGAGTACGGCATGAACACTGAAGCTTTCTTT

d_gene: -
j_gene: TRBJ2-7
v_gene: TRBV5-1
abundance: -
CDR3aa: CASSYQGPQSSYEQYF
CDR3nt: TGCGCCAGCAGCTACCAGGGGCCCCAGAGCTCCTACGAGCAGTACTTC

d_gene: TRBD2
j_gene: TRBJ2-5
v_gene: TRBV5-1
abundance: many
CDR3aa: CASSRAPSGDSSSTQYF
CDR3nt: TGCGCCAGCAGCCGCGCCCCTAGCGGGGATTCATCCTCGACCCAGTACTTC

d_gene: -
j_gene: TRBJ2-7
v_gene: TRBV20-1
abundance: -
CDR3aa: CSAAGRSYEQYF
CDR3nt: TGCAGTGCGGCGGGACGCTCCTACGAGCAGTACTTC

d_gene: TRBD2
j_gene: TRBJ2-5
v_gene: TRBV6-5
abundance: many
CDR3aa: CASSYSRAGGGETQYF
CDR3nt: TGTGCCAGCAGTTACTCACGGGCGGGAGGGGGCGAGACCCAGTACTTC

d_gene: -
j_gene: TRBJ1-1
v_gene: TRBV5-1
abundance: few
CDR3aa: CASSLGAPNTEAFF
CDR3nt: TGCGCCAGCAGCTTAGGGGCCCCGAACACTGAAGCTTTCTTT

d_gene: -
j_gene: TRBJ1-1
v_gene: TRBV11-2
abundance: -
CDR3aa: CASSYVMTEAFF
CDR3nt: TGTGCCAGCAGCTATGTAATGACTGAAGCTTTCTTT